This TCR beta chain emerged from a study of T-cell memory formation after mild COVID-19. This clonotype was seen a few times. The CDR3 totals 14 residues. The J segment lost 1 base and the V segment lost 4 bases, leaving 4 bases of the junction unmatched. Per germline, CDR1 SQVTM and CDR2 ANQGSEA. TCRdb analysed the 5' RACE reads with MiXCR anew, one entry per CDR3 protein. The table has 350,000 to 500,000 distinct CDR3 sequences, more than 15% seen once; the top ten hold 20% to 25%. The V and J genes are TRBV29-1 and TRBJ2-7; the match to TRBD1 covers 10 bases. The sequence derives from a man aged 18 to 35 who had mild COVID-19 (a few samples of this study predate the infection). Cell type and time point are not known. Source material: PBMCs or a T cell subset sorted from them (not recorded which). The CDR3 region is CSVGRTGGSYEQYF. Here the CDR3 DNA reads TGCAGCGTTGGCAGGACAGGGGGATCCTACGAGCAGTACTTC.